The TCR beta chain under discussion was sequenced for a study of glioma-infiltrating T cells after dendritic cell vaccination. Time point given: after dendritic cell vaccination, including at tumor progression/relapse. CDR3 length: 12 residues. The V gene lost 4 bases and the J gene lost 3 bases, with 6 bases spanning the gap. CDR1 is MNHNS, CDR2 SASEGT, per germline. In the case of this clone: The antigen is unknown.

Study-wide results and caveats: Higher pretreatment TIL content predicted longer progression-free time and survival.

Repertoires were generated with immunoSEQ multiplex PCR, while TCRdb's copy carries only in-frame clones and drops some. The repertoire holds roughly 100,000 clones, 90% seen once, with 2.5% to 3.5% in the top ten. The source was blood, collected after dendritic cell vaccination. The sequence derives from a human donor with glioblastoma. V is TRBV6-1 and J is TRBJ1-1; D gene ambiguous. The CDR3 coding sequence is TGTGCCAGCAGTGGGCCTTACACTGAAGCTTTCTTT. This translates into CASSGPYTEAFF.